These 26 T cell receptor beta chains came from one sample sequenced in a study of shared clonotypes between healthy human individuals (TCRdb year 2020). Library prep was done by the immunoSEQ multiplex PCR assay. TCRdb provides this immuneACCESS table in a form limited to in-frame rearrangements. Some clones are lacking; in checked studies, under half of them reflect an unresolved V gene, and why the rest are absent is not known. The sample has about 550,000 clones on record, 95% to 96% of them singletons. The top ten clones comprise less than 0.13% of the sample. For the CD8 naive samples, CD45RO-negative cells were positively selected for CCR7, yielding a CD45RA+CCR7+ population from which TemRA cells were excluded. What was sequenced was naive CD8+ T cells sorted from blood. In light of the paper, this sample's cell subset or site label describes: CD45RA+CCR7+. These receptors all stem from a woman younger than 45 in good health.

The chain couples TRBV7-2 to TRBJ2-3; maybe TRBD2 (5 bases). V lost 2 bases, J lost 2 bases, and 14 bases lay in between. The CDR3 is 16 amino acids. The germline CDR1 and CDR2 sequences are SGHTA and FQGNSA. CDR3 coding DNA: TGTGCCAGCAGCTTATACGTCGCGGGTGCCACAGATACGCAGTATTTT. Translating gives CASSLYVAGATDTQYF.

The chain combines TRBV28 with TRBJ2-7; D unresolved. The CDR3 spans 13 residues. Deletions cut 7 bases from V and 0 bases from J, with 10 bases between. In germline, CDR1 is MDHEN, CDR2 SYDVKM. CDR3 sequence (DNA): TGTGCCAGCACGGTAGCAGTCTCCTACGAGCAGTACTTC. Encoded protein: CASTVAVSYEQYF. The full variable domain, its missing parts supplied by reference TRBV28 and TRBJ2-7, is DVKVTQSSRYLVKRTGEKVFLECVQDMDHENMFWYRQDPGLGLRLIYFSYDVKMKEKGDIPEGYSVSREKKERFSLILESASTNQTSMYLCASTVAVSYEQYFGPGTRLTVT.

This chain connects TRBV27 to TRBJ2-7, with D possibly being TRBD2 (5 bases). The germline V and J ends were trimmed by 10 bases and 4 bases, with 14 bases remaining between them. This CDR3 contains 12 residues. CDR1 and CDR2 from the germline V gene are MNHEY and SMNVEV (reference sequence). This CDR3 reads CATGIPKYEQYF. Written as DNA, the CDR3 is TGTGCCACCGGGATTCCTAAGTACGAGCAGTACTTC.

The chain is built from TRBV21-1 and TRBJ2-1; the D call TRBD1 from the table was never checked on the DNA. TRBV21-1 is a pseudogene. This CDR3 contains 15 residues. The CDR3 DNA reads TGTGCCAGCAGCCAGACGGGCAGGGGGCGTAATGAGCAGTTCTTC. It codes for CASSQTGRGRNEQFF.

The V and J genes are TRBV5-1 and TRBJ1-2; D is unclear. Between the trimmed V and J ends, which lost 5 bases and 6 bases, there was a span of 17 bases. Germline V CDR1 and CDR2: SGHRS, YFSETQ. The CDR3 totals 14 residues. CDR3 protein: CASRVPGRANGYTF. The CDR3 region has the DNA TGCGCCAGCAGGGTCCCCGGGCGAGCAAATGGCTACACCTTC.

The chain combines TRBV28 with TRBJ2-5; 8 nucleotides match TRBD1. The CDR3 is 18 amino acids. Germline values: CDR1 MDHEN, CDR2 SYDVKM. The junction had 21 bases not matched to a gene; V was cut back by 3 bases and J by 9 bases. DNA for the CDR3: TGTGCCAGCAGTTTTCAACGGTTCTCGGGGTCTCCACAGGGGGCCCAGTACTTC. Encoded protein: CASSFQRFSGSPQGAQYF.

The gene calls are TRBV27 and TRBJ2-1, with 11 bases aligning to TRBD2. Trimming took 6 bases from V and 7 from J; bases not matched to a gene: 5. The CDR3 runs 14 residues. Germline V CDR1 and CDR2: MNHEY, SMNVEV (reference sequence). DNA of the CDR3: TGTGCCAGCAGGATAGCGGGAGGGCGGAATGAGCAGTTCTTC. Protein sequence: CASRIAGGRNEQFF.

This chain uses TRBV2 with TRBJ1-2; D gene ambiguous. The V gene lost 6 bases and the J gene lost 7 bases, with 9 bases spanning the gap. CDR1 and CDR2 (germline): SNHLY, FYNNEI. The CDR3 spans 11 residues. CDR3 loop: CASSDGSGYTF. In nucleotides, the CDR3 is TGTGCCAGCAGCGACGGATCTGGCTACACCTTC. Complete variable domain (other parts from reference TRBV2 and TRBJ1-2): EPEVTQTPSHQVTQMGQEVILRCVPISNHLYFYWYRQILGQKVEFLVSFYNNEISEKSEIFDDQFSVERPDGSNFTLKIRSTKLEDSAMYFCASSDGSGYTFGSGTRLTVV.

The rearrangement uses TRBV28 and TRBJ2-7; D might be TRBD2 (6 bases). V was clipped by 4 bases and J by 6 bases, with 43 bases between them. The CDR3 loop spans 23 amino acids. CDR1 and CDR2 (germline): MDHEN, SYDVKM. This CDR3 is CASSSFTIRDGGKVGGKGGEQYF. As DNA, the CDR3 is TGTGCCAGCAGTTCCTTTACCATCCGGGACGGGGGAAAGGTGGGAGGAAAAGGTGGCGAGCAGTACTTC.

The rearrangement links TRBV2 to TRBJ2-5; a weak D match, TRBD1 (5 bases). V lost 6 bases to trimming and J lost 3 bases, with 11 bases between them. Per the germline V gene, CDR1 is SNHLY and CDR2 is FYNNEI. The CDR3 covers 13 residues. The CDR3 reads CASRTRGKETQYF. The DNA for the CDR3 is TGTGCCAGCAGAACAAGGGGCAAAGAGACCCAGTACTTC.

The chain carries TRBV7-8 and TRBJ2-3, with 9 bases identical to TRBD1. The CDR3 extends over 16 amino acids. Germline assignment: CDR1 SGHVS and CDR2 FQNEAQ. J was trimmed by 1 base and V by 5 bases; bases with no gene match: 7. The CDR3 reads CASSLQRTGGTDTQYF. In DNA form, the CDR3 reads TGTGCCAGCAGCCTTCAAAGGACAGGGGGCACAGATACGCAGTATTTT.

The rearrangement uses TRBV6-1 and TRBJ1-1; no definite D call. CDR3 length: 15 residues. V was clipped by 1 base and J by 5 bases, with 14 bases between them. Germline loops: CDR1 MNHNS, CDR2 SASEGT. The CDR3: CASSEERSRGTEAFF. The CDR3 coding sequence is TGTGCCAGCAGTGAAGAGAGGAGTAGAGGGACTGAAGCTTTCTTT.

The sample holds one count of this clone. The rearrangement uses TRBV27 and TRBJ2-2; maybe TRBD1 (5 bases). Germline CDR1 is MNHEY and CDR2 is SMNVEV (reference sequence). CDR3 size: 14 residues. Trimming took 5 bases from V and 5 from J, leaving 12 bases between them. The CDR3 loop is CASSPRTLTGELFF. The CDR3 DNA reads as TGTGCCAGCAGTCCTCGGACACTAACCGGGGAGCTGTTTTTT.

The chain carries TRBV7-6 and TRBJ2-1, with 11 bases matching TRBD1. Germline trimming cut 5 bases from V and 8 bases from J; bases unmatched to any gene: 17. Germline V gene sequence: CDR1 SGHVS, CDR2 FNYEAQ. The CDR3 has 18 amino acids. The CDR3 DNA is TGTGCCAGCAGCCCCACTTTTTCTCCGGGACAGGGGGGCGATGAGCAGTTCTTC. This translates into CASSPTFSPGQGGDEQFF. Supplemented by reference TRBV7-6 and TRBJ2-1, the full variable domain reads GAGVSQSPRYKVTKRGQDVALRCDPISGHVSLYWYRQALGQGPEFLTYFNYEAQQDKSGLPNDRFSAERPEGSISTLTIQRTEQRDSAMYRCASSPTFSPGQGGDEQFFGPGTRLTVL.

The rearrangement links TRBV11-2 to TRBJ2-3; D is possibly TRBD2 (7 bases). This CDR3 has 16 residues. Deletions cut 5 bases from V and 2 bases from J, with 17 bases between. Germline V gene data show CDR1 as SGHAT and CDR2 as FQNNGV. The chain's CDR3 is CASSPWGGRDTDTQYF. DNA of the CDR3: TGTGCCAGCAGCCCCTGGGGGGGCAGGGACACAGATACGCAGTATTTT.

The chain has TRBV28 and TRBJ2-1, with 13 bases aligning to TRBD2. J lost 5 bases, V lost 3 bases, and 7 bases had no gene match. CDR1 and CDR2 (germline): MDHEN, SYDVKM. There are 17 residues in the CDR3. The CDR3 region is CASSFPLLAGGNNEQFF. CDR3 in DNA: TGTGCCAGCAGTTTCCCCTTACTAGCGGGAGGGAACAATGAGCAGTTCTTC.

This chain joins TRBV7-2 and TRBJ2-1; D is undetermined. The CDR3 runs to 14 residues. The germline V and J ends were trimmed by 1 base and 0 bases, with 4 bases remaining between them. Germline CDR1 is SGHTA and CDR2 is FQGNSA. CDR3 coding DNA: TGTGCCAGCAGCTTAGTCCGCTCCTACAATGAGCAGTTCTTC. Translation: CASSLVRSYNEQFF.

The gene calls are TRBV6-4 and TRBJ2-2; the D call may be TRBD1 or TRBD2 (5 bases each). The CDR3 sequence is 13 residues long. The germline CDR1 and CDR2 sequences are MRHNA and SNTAGT. V was pared by 5 bases and J by 4 bases, with 8 bases between. This CDR3 is CASSRDLTGELFF. The CDR3 nucleotides read TGTGCCAGCAGTCGGGACCTCACCGGGGAGCTGTTTTTT.

This rearrangement joins TRBV28 to TRBJ2-7; TRBD1 matches 8 bases. CDR1 and CDR2 (germline): MDHEN, SYDVKM. V gave up 6 bases and J gave up 13 bases; unmatched junction bases: 8. This CDR3 region has 11 residues. CDR3 in amino acids: CASSHGQGSYF. Here the CDR3 DNA reads TGTGCCAGCAGCCATGGACAGGGAAGTTACTTC.

The rearrangement links TRBV13 to TRBJ2-7; tentatively, D is TRBD2 (5 bases). Trimming took 0 bases from V and 2 from J, leaving 8 bases between them. CDR1 PRHDT and CDR2 FYEKMQ come from the germline V gene (reference sequence). The CDR3 sequence is 14 residues long. CDR3: CASSLGSSPYEQYF. As DNA, the CDR3 is TGTGCCAGCAGCTTAGGTTCTAGCCCCTACGAGCAGTACTTC.

The gene calls are TRBV18 and TRBJ1-5; D is perhaps TRBD1 (6 bases). CDR1 is KGHSH, CDR2 LQKENI, per germline. There are 15 residues in the CDR3. With 3 bases removed from V and 2 bases from J, the gap between germline ends came to 11 bases. The CDR3 reads CASSPLGGGNQPQHF. CDR3 coding DNA: TGTGCCAGCTCACCTTTAGGGGGGGGCAATCAGCCCCAGCATTTT.

This clone was seen only a few times. The V gene is TRBV9, the J gene TRBJ2-1; TRBD2 aligns across 8 bases. J was trimmed by 10 bases and V by 7 bases; bases with no gene match: 7. CDR1 is SGDLS and CDR2 is YYNGEE in the germline V gene. The CDR3 loop spans 12 amino acids. The CDR3 DNA reads TGTGCCAGCGACGCGGGAGGTGTCGAGCAGTTCTTC. Its translation is CASDAGGVEQFF. The variable domain in full, with the rest retrieved from reference TRBV9 and TRBJ2-1, is DSGVTQTPKHLITATGQRVTLRCSPRSGDLSVYWYQQSLDQGLQFLIQYYNGEERAKGNILERFSAQQFPDLHSELNLSSLELGDSALYFCASDAGGVEQFFGPGTRLTVL.

The chain links TRBV9 to TRBJ1-1, with unresolved D. The CDR3 is made up of 13 amino acids. V lost 3 bases to trimming and J lost 5 bases, with 11 bases between them. Germline V gene sequence: CDR1 SGDLS, CDR2 YYNGEE. The CDR3 sequence: CASSEKFETEAFF. CDR3 nucleotides: TGTGCCAGCAGCGAGAAATTCGAGACTGAAGCTTTCTTT.

J is TRBJ2-7 and V is TRBV6-6; TRBD1 matches 10 bases. V lost 4 bases to trimming and J lost 6 bases; unmatched junction nucleotides: 12. Germline values: CDR1 MNHNY, CDR2 SVGAGI (reference sequence). This CDR3 comprises 16 residues. CDR3 DNA: TGTGCCAGCAGTTCTATAATTAGACAGGGGGCACGCGAGCAGTACTTC. Translated, it gives CASSSIIRQGAREQYF.

V is TRBV4-1 and J is TRBJ2-2, with D tentatively TRBD1 or TRBD2 (5 bases each). CDR1 is MGHRA and CDR2 is YSYEKL in the germline V gene. V was cut by 6 bases and J by 2 bases, with 10 bases left in between. This CDR3 has 14 amino acids. The CDR3 loop reads CASRPGRNTGELFF. Here the CDR3 DNA reads TGCGCCAGCAGGCCGGGACGTAACACCGGGGAGCTGTTTTTT.

The V call is TRBV9, the J call TRBJ2-7; D is undetermined. This CDR3 has 14 residues. V lost 2 bases and J 5 bases, leaving 14 bases between the germline ends. CDR1 and CDR2 (germline): SGDLS, YYNGEE. This CDR3 is CASSVRPEAHEQYF. The CDR3 DNA is TGTGCCAGCAGCGTCAGACCCGAGGCCCACGAGCAGTACTTC.